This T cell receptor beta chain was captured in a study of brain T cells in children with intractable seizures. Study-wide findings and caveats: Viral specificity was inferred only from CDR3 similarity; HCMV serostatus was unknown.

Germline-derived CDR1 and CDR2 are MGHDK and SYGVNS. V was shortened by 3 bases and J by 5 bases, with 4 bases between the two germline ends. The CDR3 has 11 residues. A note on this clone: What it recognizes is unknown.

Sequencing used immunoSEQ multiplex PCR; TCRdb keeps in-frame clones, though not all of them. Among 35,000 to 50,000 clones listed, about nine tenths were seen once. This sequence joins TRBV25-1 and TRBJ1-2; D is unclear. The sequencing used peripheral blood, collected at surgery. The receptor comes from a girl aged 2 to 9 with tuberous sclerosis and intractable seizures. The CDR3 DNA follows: TGTGCCAGCAGTGACCTGTATGGCTACACCTTC. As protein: CASSDLYGYTF.